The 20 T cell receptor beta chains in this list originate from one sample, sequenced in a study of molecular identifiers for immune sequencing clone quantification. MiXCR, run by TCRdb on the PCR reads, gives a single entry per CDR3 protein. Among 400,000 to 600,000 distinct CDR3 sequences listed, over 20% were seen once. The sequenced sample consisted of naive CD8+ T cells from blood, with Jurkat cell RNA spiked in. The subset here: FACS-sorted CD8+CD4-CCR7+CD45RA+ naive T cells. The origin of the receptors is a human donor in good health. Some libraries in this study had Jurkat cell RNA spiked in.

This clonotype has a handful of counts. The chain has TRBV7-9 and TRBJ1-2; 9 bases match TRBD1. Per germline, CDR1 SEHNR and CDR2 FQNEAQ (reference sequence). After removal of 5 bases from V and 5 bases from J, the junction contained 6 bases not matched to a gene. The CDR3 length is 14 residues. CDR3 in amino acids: CASSVGQGLYGYTF. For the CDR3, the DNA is TGTGCCAGCAGCGTCGGACAGGGGCTATATGGCTACACCTTC.

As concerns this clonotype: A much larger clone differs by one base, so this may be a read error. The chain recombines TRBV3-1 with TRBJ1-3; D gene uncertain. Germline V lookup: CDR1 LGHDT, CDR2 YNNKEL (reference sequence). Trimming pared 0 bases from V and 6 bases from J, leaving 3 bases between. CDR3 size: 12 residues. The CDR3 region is CASSQDVNTIYF. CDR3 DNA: TGTGCCAGCAGCCAAGATGTAAACACCATATATTTT. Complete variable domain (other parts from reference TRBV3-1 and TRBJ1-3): DTAVSQTPKYLVTQMGNDKSIKCEQNLGHDTMYWYKQDSKKFLKIMFSYNNKELIINETVPNRFSPKSPDKAHLNLHINSLELGDSAVYFCASSQDVNTIYFGEGSWLTVV.

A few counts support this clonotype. The CDR3 DNA reads TGTGCCAGCAGCTTAATACCCAGGGAAGAGACCCAGTACTTC. This translates into CASSLIPREETQYF. The chain joins TRBV7-6 to TRBJ2-5, with D perhaps matching TRBD1 (5 bases). Trimming shortened V by 2 bases and J by 3 bases, and 10 bases separated the two germline ends. The CDR3 contains 14 residues. The germline CDR1 and CDR2 sequences are SGHVS and FNYEAQ.

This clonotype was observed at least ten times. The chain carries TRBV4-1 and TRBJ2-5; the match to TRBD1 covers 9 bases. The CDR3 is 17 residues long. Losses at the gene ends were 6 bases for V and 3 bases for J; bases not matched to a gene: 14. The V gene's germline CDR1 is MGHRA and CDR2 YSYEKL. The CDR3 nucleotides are TGCGCCAGCAGACACGTCGGACAGGGGTCGGGCGAAGAGACCCAGTACTTC. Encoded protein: CASRHVGQGSGEETQYF.

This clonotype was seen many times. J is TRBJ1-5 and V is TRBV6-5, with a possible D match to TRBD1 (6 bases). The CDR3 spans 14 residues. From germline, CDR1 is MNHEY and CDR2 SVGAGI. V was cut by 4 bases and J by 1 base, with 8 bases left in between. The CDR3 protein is CASSSGQSNQPQHF. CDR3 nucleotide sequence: TGTGCCAGCAGTTCCGGACAGAGCAATCAGCCCCAGCATTTT.

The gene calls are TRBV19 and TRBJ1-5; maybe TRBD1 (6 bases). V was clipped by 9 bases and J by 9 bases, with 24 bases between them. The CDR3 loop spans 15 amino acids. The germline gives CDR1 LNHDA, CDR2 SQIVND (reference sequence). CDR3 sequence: CASDTGISAHRPQHF. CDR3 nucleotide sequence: TGTGCCAGCGATACAGGGATCTCAGCCCATCGGCCCCAGCATTTT. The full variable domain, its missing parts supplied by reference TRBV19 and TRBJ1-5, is DGGITQSPKYLFRKEGQNVTLSCEQNLNHDAMYWYRQDPGQGLRLIYYSQIVNDFQKGDIAEGYSVSREKKESFPLTVTSAQKNPTAFYLCASDTGISAHRPQHFGDGTRLSIL.

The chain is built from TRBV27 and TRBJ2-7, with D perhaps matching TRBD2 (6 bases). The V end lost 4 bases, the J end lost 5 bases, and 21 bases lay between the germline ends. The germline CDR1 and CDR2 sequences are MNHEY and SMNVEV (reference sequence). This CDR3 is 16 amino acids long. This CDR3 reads CASSSIVGGVMNEQYF. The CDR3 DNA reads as TGTGCCAGCAGTTCTATCGTGGGCGGGGTAATGAACGAGCAGTACTTC.

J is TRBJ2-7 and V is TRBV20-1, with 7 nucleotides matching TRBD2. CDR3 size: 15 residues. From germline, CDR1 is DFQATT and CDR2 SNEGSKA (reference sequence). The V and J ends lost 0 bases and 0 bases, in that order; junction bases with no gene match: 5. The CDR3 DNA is TGCAGTGCTAGAGAAATAGGGACTATCTCCTACGAGCAGTACTTC. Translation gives CSAREIGTISYEQYF.

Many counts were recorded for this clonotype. The DNA for the CDR3 is TGCAGCGTTGACTCGACAAAAAACTATGGCTACACCTTC. This gives the protein CSVDSTKNYGYTF. The chain carries TRBV29-1 and TRBJ1-2; D remains unclear. V lost 3 bases, J lost 2 bases, and 10 bases lay in between. Germline-derived CDR1 and CDR2 are SQVTM and ANQGSEA. There are 13 residues in the CDR3.

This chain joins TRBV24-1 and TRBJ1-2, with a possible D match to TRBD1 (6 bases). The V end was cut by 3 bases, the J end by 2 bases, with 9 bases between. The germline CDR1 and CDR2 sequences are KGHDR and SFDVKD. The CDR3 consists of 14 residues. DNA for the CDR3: TGTGCCACCAGTGATCGGGGGCTGAACTATGGCTACACCTTC. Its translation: CATSDRGLNYGYTF.

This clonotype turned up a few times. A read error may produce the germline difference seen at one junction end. CDR3: CASSEGTGQHF. The CDR3 bases are TGCGCCAGCAGTGAGGGGACAGGGCAACACTTC. This rearrangement joins TRBV10-2 to TRBJ1-2; 9 bases fit TRBD1. This CDR3 has 11 amino acids. The V gene's germline CDR1 is WSHSY and CDR2 SAAADI.

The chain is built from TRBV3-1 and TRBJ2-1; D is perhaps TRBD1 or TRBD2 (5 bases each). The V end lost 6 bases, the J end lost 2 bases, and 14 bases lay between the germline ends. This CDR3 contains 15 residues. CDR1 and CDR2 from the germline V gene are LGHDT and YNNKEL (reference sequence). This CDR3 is CASRGTAGPYNEQFF. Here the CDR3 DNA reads TGTGCCAGCAGAGGGACCGCCGGGCCCTACAATGAGCAGTTCTTC.

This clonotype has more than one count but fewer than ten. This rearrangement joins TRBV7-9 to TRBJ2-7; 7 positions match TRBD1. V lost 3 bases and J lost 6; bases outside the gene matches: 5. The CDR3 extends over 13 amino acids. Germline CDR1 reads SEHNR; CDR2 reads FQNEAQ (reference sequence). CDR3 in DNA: TGTGCCAGCAGCTTTAGAACAGGGGCCGAGCAGTACTTC. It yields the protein CASSFRTGAEQYF.

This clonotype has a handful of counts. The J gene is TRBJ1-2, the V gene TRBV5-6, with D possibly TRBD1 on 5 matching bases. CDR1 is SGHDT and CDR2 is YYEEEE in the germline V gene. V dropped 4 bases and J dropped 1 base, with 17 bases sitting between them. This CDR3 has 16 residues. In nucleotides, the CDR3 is TGTGCCAGCAGCACCCCCTTTTGGGACGGTAACTATGGCTACACCTTC. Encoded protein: CASSTPFWDGNYGYTF.

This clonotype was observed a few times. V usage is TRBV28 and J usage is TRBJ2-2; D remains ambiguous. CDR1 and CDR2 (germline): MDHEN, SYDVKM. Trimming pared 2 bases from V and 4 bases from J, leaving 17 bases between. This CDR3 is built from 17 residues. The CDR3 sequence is CASSLTRGTTGTGELFF. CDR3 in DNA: TGTGCCAGCAGTTTAACCCGAGGCACGACGGGCACCGGGGAGCTGTTTTTT.

The CDR3 spells CASSLEAGGGYEQYF. In nucleotides, the CDR3 is TGTGCCAGCAGCTTAGAGGCAGGGGGCGGCTACGAGCAGTACTTC. The rearrangement links TRBV7-8 to TRBJ2-7; 8 bases agree with TRBD1. V lost 1 base to trimming and J lost 3 bases; unmatched junction nucleotides: 5. Germline V gene lookup returns CDR1 SGHVS and CDR2 FQNEAQ. The CDR3 runs 15 residues. The full variable domain, in which reference TRBV7-8 and TRBJ2-7 provide the parts outside the CDR3, is GAGVSQSPRYKVAKRGQDVALRCDPISGHVSLFWYQQALGQGPEFLTYFQNEAQLDKSGLPSDRFFAERPEGSVSTLKIQRTQQEDSAVYLCASSLEAGGGYEQYFGPGTRLTVT.

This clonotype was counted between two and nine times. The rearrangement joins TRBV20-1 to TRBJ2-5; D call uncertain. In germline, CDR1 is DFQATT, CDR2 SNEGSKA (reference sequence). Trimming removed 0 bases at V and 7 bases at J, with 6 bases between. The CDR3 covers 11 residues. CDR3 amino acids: CSARDLATQYF. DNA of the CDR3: TGCAGTGCTAGAGATCTTGCGACCCAGTACTTC.

This chain's CDR3 is CASSNRTGGRKQYF. CDR3 in DNA: TGTGCCAGCAGCAACCGGACAGGGGGCAGGAAGCAGTACTTC. The chain uses TRBV6-5 and TRBJ2-7; 11 nucleotides line up with TRBD1. This CDR3 is 14 amino acids long. J lost 8 bases, V lost 6 bases, and 9 bases had no gene match. The germline V gene has CDR1 MNHEY and CDR2 SVGAGI.

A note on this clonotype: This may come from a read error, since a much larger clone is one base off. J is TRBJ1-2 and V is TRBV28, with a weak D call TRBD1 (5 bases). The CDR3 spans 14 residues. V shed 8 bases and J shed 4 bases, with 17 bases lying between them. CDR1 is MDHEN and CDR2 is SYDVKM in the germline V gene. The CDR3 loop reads CASGPLDRVYGYTF. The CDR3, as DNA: TGTGCCAGCGGTCCCCTAGACAGAGTCTATGGCTACACCTTC.

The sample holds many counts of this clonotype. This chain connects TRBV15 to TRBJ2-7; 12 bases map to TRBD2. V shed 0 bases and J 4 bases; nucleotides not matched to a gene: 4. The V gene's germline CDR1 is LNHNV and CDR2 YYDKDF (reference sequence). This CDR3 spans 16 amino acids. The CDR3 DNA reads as TGTGCCACCAGCAGAGATAATCTAGCGGGAGGGTACGAGCAGTACTTC. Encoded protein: CATSRDNLAGGYEQYF.